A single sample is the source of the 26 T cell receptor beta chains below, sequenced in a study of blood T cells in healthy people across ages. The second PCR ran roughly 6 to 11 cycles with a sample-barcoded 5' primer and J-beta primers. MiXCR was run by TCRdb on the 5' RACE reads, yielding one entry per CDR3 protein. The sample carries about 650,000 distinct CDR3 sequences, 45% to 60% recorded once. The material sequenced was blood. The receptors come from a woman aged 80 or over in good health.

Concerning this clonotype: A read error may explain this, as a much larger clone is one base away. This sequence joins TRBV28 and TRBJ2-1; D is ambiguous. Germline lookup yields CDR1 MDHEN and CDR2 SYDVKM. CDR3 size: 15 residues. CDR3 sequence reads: CASSFTLGSYNGQFF. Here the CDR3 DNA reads TGTGCCAGCAGTTTTACTCTCGGCAGCTACAATGGGCAGTTCTTC.

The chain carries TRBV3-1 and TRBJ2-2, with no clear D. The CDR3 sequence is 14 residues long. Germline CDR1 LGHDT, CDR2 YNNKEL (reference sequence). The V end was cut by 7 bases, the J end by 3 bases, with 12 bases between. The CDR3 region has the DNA TGTGCCAGCACCCCGTCCGGGCACACCGGGGAGCTGTTTTTT. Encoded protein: CASTPSGHTGELFF.

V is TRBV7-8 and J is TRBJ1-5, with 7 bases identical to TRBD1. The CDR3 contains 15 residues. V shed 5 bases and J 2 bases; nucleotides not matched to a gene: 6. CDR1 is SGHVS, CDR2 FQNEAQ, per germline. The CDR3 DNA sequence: TGTGCCAGCAGCACGACAGGGTTTGGCAATCAGCCCCAGCATTTT. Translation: CASSTTGFGNQPQHF.

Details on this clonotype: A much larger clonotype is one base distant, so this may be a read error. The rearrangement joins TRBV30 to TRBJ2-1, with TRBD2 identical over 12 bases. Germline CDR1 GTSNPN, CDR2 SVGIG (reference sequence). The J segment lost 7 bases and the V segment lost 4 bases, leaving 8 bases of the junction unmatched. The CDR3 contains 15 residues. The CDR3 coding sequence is TGTGCCTGGAATGGGGGACTAGCGGGTTTAAATGAGCAGTTCTTC. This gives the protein CAWNGGLAGLNEQFF.

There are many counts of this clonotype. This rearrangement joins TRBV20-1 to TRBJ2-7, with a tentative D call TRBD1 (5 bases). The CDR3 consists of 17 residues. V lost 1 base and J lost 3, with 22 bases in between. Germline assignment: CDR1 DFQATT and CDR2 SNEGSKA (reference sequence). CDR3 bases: TGCAGTGCTAGAGTTTCGGTCGACAGCAGCAACTTCTACGAGCAGTACTTC. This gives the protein CSARVSVDSSNFYEQYF.

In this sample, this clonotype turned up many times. The CDR3: CASSLGTGRTSYNEQFF. The CDR3 region has the DNA TGTGCCAGCAGCTTAGGGACGGGACGAACTAGTTACAATGAGCAGTTCTTC. The rearrangement uses TRBV7-2 and TRBJ2-1; D may correspond to TRBD1 or TRBD2 (5 bases each). Trimming cost V 1 base and J 4 bases, with 17 bases left between them. Germline V gene data show CDR1 as SGHTA and CDR2 as FQGNSA. This CDR3 has 17 amino acids.

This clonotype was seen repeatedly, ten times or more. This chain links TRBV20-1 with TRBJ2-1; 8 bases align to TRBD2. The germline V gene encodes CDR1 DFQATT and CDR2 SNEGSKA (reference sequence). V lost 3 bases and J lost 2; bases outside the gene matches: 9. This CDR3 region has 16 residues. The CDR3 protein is CSASGGSGSAYNEQFF. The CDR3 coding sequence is TGCAGTGCTAGTGGTGGGAGCGGGAGCGCCTACAATGAGCAGTTCTTC.

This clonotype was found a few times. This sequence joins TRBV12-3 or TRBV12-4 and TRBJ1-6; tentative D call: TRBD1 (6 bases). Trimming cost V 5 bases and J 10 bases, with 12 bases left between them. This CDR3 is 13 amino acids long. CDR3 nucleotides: TGTGCCAGCAGTCTGGCAGGGGACTCACCCCTCCACTTT. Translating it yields CASSLAGDSPLHF.

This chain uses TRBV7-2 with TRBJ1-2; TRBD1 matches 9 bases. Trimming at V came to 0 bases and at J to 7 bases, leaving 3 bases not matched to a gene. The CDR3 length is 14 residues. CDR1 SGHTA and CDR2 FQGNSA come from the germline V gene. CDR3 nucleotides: TGTGCCAGCAGCTTAGCGACAGGGGGTGTTGGCTACACCTTC. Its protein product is CASSLATGGVGYTF.

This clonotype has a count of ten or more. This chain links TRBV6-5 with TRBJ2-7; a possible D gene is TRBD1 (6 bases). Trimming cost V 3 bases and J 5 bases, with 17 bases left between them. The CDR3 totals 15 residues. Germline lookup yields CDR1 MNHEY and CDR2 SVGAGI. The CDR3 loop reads CASSYRGSGYDEQYF. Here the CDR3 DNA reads TGTGCCAGCAGTTATAGGGGGTCCGGGTATGACGAGCAGTACTTC.

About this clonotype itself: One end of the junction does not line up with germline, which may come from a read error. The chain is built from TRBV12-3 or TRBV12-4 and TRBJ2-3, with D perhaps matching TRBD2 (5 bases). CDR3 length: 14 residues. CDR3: CASSFGVRGDTQYF. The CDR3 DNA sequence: TGTGCCAGCAGTTTCGGGGTGAGAGGAGATACGCAATATTTT.

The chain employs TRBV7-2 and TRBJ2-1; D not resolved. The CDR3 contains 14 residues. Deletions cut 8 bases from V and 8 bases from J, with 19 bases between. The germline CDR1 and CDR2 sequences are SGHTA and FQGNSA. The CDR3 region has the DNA TGTGCCAGCTGGCGTGGCCCCGGAGCCGATGAGCAGTTCTTC. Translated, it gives CASWRGPGADEQFF.

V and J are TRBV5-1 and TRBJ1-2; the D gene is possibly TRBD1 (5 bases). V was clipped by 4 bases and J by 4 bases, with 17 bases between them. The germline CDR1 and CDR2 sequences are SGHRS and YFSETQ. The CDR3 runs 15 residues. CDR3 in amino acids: CASSQGTSIPYGYTF. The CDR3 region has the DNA TGCGCCAGCAGCCAAGGGACTTCTATCCCCTATGGCTACACCTTC.

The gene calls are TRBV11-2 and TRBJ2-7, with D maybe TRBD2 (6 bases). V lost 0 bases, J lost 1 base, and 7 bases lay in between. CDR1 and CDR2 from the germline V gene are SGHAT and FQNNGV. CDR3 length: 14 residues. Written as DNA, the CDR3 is TGTGCCAGCAGCTTAGAAGGGACTTCCTACGAGCAGTACTTC. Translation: CASSLEGTSYEQYF.

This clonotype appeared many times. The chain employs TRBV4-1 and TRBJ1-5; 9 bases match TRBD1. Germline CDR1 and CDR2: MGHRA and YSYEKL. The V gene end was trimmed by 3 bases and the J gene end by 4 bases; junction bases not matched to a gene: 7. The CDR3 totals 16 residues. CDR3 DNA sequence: TGCGCCAGCAGCCATTCGCCGGGACAGGGAAATCAGCCCCAGCATTTT. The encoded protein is CASSHSPGQGNQPQHF.

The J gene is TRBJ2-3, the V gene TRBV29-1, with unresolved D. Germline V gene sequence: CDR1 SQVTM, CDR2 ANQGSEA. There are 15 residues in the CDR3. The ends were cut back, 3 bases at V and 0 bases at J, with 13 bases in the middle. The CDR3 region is CSVDGLADSTDTQYF. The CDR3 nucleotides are TGCAGCGTTGATGGGTTAGCAGACAGCACAGATACGCAGTATTTT.

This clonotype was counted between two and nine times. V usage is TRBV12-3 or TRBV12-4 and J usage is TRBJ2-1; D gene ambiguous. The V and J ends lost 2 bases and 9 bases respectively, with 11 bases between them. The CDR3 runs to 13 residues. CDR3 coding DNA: TGTGCCAGCAGTTTATATCAGGTCCGTGAGCAGTTCTTC. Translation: CASSLYQVREQFF.

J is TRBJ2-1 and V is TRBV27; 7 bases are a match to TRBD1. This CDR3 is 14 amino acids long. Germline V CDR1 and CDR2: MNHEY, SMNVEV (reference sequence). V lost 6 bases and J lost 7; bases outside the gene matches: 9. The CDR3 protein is CASSIQGTGNEQFF. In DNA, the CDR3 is TGTGCCAGCAGCATACAGGGGACGGGGAATGAGCAGTTCTTC.

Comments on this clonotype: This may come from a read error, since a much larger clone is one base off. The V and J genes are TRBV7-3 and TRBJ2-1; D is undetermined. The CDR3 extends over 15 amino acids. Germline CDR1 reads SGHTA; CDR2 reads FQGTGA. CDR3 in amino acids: CAGSLRWSSYNEQFF. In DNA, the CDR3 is TGTGCCGGCAGCTTAAGGTGGAGCTCCTACAATGAGCAGTTCTTC.

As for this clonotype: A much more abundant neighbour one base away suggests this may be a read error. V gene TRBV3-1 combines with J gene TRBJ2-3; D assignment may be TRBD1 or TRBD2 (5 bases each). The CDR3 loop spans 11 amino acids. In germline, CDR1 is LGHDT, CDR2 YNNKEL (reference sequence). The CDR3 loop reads CANSRGYTQYF. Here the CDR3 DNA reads TGTGCCAACAGCCGGGGCTATACGCAGTATTTT.

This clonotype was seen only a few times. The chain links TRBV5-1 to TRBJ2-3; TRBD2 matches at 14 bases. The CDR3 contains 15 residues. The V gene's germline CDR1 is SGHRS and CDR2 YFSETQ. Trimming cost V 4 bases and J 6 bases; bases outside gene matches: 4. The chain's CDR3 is CASSSGTSGSDTQYF. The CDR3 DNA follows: TGCGCCAGCAGCAGCGGGACTAGCGGGAGCGATACGCAGTATTTT.

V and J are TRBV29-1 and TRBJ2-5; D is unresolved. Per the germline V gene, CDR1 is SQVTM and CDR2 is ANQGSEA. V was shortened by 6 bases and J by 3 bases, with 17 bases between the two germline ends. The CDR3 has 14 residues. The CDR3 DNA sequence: TGCAGCGTAGCTGCCGTTGAAAAGAAAGAGACCCAGTACTTC. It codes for CSVAAVEKKETQYF. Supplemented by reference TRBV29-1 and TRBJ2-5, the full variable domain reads SAVISQKPSRDICQRGTSLTIQCQVDSQVTMMFWYRQQPGQSLTLIATANQGSEATYESGFVIDKFPISRPNLTFSTLTVSNMSPEDSSIYLCSVAAVEKKETQYFGPGTRLLVL.

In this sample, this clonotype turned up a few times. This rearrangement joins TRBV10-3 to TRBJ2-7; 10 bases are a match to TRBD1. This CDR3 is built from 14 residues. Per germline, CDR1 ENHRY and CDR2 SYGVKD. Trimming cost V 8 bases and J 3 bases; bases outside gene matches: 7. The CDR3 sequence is CAIWVGDRGYEQYF. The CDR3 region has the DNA TGTGCCATCTGGGTGGGGGACAGGGGCTACGAGCAGTACTTC.

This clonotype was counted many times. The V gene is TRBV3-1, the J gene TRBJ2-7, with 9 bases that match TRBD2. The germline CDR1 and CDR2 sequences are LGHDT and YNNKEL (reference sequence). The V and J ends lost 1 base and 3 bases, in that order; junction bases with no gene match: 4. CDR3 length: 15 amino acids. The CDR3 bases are TGTGCCAGCAGCCAAGCAGCGGGAGGACTCTACGAGCAGTACTTC. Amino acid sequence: CASSQAAGGLYEQYF.

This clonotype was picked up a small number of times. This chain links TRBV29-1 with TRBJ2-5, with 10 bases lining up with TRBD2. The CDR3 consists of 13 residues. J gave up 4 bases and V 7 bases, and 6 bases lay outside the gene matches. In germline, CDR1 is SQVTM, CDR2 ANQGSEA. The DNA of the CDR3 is TGCAGCGCTAGCGGGAGTAGAGGAGAGACCCAGTACTTC. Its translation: CSASGSRGETQYF.

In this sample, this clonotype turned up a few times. This CDR3 is CSATASGNYEQYF. CDR3 bases: TGCAGTGCCACAGCTAGCGGGAATTACGAGCAGTACTTC. This chain joins TRBV20-1 and TRBJ2-7; TRBD2 aligns across 9 bases. The CDR3 has 13 residues. Germline V gene sequence: CDR1 DFQATT, CDR2 SNEGSKA (reference sequence). The trim removed 6 bases at V and 4 bases at J, leaving 7 bases unmatched.